This T cell receptor (beta chain) was identified during a study of response to subunit inactivated influenza vaccine. CDR1 and CDR2 (germline): MNHEY, SVGEGT. The CDR3 runs to 15 residues. J gave up 4 bases and V 2 bases, and 3 bases lay outside the gene matches. Broader study findings: The authors proposed limited new T cell recruitment per seasonal influenza vaccination.

About this clonotype: What it recognizes is unknown.

TCRdb fed the RT-PCR reads into MiXCR, producing one record per CDR3 protein. The top ten hold about 12% of the sample, which has fewer than 650,000 distinct CDR3 sequences, under 15% seen once. The rearrangement joins TRBV6-2 or TRBV6-3 to TRBJ2-1, with TRBD1 identical over 9 bases. The specimen comprised PBMCs from blood, sampled roughly 47 days after vaccination. This clonotype originated in a man between 45 and 60 years old who received an inactivated influenza vaccine. As DNA, the CDR3 is TGTGCCAGCAGTTACCGGGACAGGGATTACAATGAGCAGTTCTTC. Protein sequence: CASSYRDRDYNEQFF.